These T cell receptor beta chains were read from a single sample in a study of radiotherapy plus CTLA-4 blockade in lung cancer. Sequencing was performed with immunoSEQ multiplex PCR; in TCRdb, only in-frame clones are kept and a portion is missing. Counted here are approximately 50,000 clones, 73% occurring once; the ten biggest clones make up roughly 3.5%. The sample in question was peripheral blood, obtained from a patient treated with radiotherapy plus ipilimumab. These receptor sequences come from a human donor with non-small cell lung cancer who had a complete response to radiotherapy plus ipilimumab. Both conserved end residues are part of each CDR3. D genes are given only for firm matches. Expanded clones get a size class; other rows say once, few or many, or leave the size out.

D gene	V gene	J gene	clone size	CDR3 protein	CDR3 DNA
.	TRBV18	TRBJ1-4	.	CASSGGANEKLFF	TGTGCCAGCTCAGGAGGGGCTAATGAAAAACTGTTTTTT
TRBD1	TRBV29-1	TRBJ1-4	.	CSVGGQYNEKLFF	TGCAGCGTTGGGGGACAGTATAATGAAAAACTGTTTTTT
.	TRBV28	TRBJ1-6	.	CASSLASPGQNNSPLHF	TGTGCCAGCAGTTTAGCCTCTCCGGGACAAAATAATTCACCCCTCCACTTT
TRBD2	TRBV23-1	TRBJ2-7	.	CASSPTSGRSGEQYF	TGCGCCAGCAGTCCGACTAGCGGGAGAAGTGGCGAGCAGTACTTC
TRBD1	TRBV4-3	TRBJ2-1	.	CASSQDRRDREFF	TGCGCCAGCAGCCAAGATCGAAGGGACAGGGAGTTCTTC
.	TRBV18	TRBJ1-4	.	CASSDTLPATNEKLFF	TGTGCCAGCTCAGACACCCTTCCGGCAACTAATGAAAAACTGTTTTTT
.	TRBV5-4	TRBJ2-2	once	CASSSQGSWELFF	TGTGCCAGCAGCTCTCAGGGGTCGTGGGAGCTGTTTTTT
TRBD1	TRBV28	TRBJ2-7	few	CASRYSGQGLYEQYF	TGTGCCAGCAGGTACTCGGGACAGGGGCTCTACGAGCAGTACTTC
.	TRBV7-9	TRBJ2-1	.	CASSPGLVPYNEQFF	TGTGCCAGCAGCCCCGGTCTAGTCCCTTACAATGAGCAGTTCTTC
TRBD1	TRBV19	TRBJ1-4	.	CASWGQLNEKLFF	TGTGCCAGTTGGGGACAGCTGAATGAAAAACTGTTTTTT
.	TRBV18	TRBJ1-4	.	CASSPPEVGLNEKLFF	TGTGCCAGCTCACCACCGGAGGTGGGATTGAATGAAAAACTGTTTTTT
TRBD1	TRBV28	TRBJ1-5	.	CASSLWDRAAQPQHF	TGTGCCAGCAGTTTATGGGACAGGGCTGCTCAGCCCCAGCATTTT
.	TRBV5-1	TRBJ2-1	.	CASSLTPGHYNEQFF	TGCGCCAGCAGCTTAACCCCGGGACACTACAATGAGCAGTTCTTC
.	TRBV2	TRBJ1-6	.	CASRKEQGVGSPLHF	TGTGCCAGCAGGAAGGAACAGGGAGTGGGTTCACCCCTCCACTTT